This section outlines one T cell receptor beta chain sequence together with its context. Its antigen is unknown. Primed by a sample-barcoded 5' primer and a J-beta primer mix, a second PCR proceeded for about 6 to 11 cycles. A single record per CDR3 protein comes from TCRdb applying MiXCR to the 5' RACE reads. The sample holds hundreds of thousands of distinct CDR3 sequences, around 48% seen once. This entry comes from a study of blood T cells in healthy people across ages. General study points: Naive T cell percentage by flow cytometry tracked strongly with beta diversity.

Ranging in age from about 6 to 95, the donors were healthy Caucasian individuals from Russia. V was clipped by 3 bases and J by 1 base, with 9 bases between them. Germline V gene sequence: CDR1 DFQATT, CDR2 SNEGSKA (reference sequence). This CDR3 contains 13 residues. The chain links TRBV20-1 to TRBJ1-1, with D maybe TRBD1 (5 bases). The specimen was blood. This TCR derives from a woman aged 55 to 70 in good health. CDR3: CSASRDRNTEAFF. The DNA for the CDR3 is TGCAGTGCTAGTCGCGACAGGAACACTGAAGCTTTCTTT.